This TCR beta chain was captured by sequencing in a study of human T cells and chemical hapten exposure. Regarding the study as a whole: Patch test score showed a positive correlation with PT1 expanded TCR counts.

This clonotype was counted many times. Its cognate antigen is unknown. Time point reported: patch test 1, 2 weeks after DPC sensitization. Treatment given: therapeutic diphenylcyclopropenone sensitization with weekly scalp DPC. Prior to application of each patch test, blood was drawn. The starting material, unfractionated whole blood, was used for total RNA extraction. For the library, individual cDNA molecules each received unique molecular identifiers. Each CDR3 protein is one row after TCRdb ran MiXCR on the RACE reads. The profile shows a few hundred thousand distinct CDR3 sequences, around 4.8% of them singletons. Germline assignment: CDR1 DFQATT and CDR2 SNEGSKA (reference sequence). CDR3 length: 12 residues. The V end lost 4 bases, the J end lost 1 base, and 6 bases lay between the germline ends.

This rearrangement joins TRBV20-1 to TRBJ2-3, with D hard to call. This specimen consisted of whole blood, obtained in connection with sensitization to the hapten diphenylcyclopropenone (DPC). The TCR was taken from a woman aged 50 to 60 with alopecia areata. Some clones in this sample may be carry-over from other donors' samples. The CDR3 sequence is CSATERTDTQYF. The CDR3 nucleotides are TGCAGTGCTACGGAACGCACAGATACGCAGTATTTT.